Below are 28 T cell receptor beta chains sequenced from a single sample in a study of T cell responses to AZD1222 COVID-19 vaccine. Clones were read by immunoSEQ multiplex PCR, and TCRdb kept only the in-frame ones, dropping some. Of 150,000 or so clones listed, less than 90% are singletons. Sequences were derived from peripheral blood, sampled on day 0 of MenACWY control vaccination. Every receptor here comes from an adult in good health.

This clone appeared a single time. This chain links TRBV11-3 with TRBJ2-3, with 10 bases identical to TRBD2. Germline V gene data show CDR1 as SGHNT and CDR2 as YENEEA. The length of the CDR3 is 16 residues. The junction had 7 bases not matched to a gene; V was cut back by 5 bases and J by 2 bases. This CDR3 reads CASSQWTSGYTDTQYF. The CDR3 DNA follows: TGTGCCAGCAGCCAGTGGACTAGCGGCTACACAGATACGCAGTATTTT.

The CDR3 protein is CASSPGTTAGEQYF. Here the CDR3 DNA reads TGTGCCAGCAGCCCTGGGACTACGGCCGGGGAGCAGTACTTC. V gene TRBV28 combines with J gene TRBJ2-7; the match to TRBD2 covers 7 bases. CDR3 length equals 14 residues. The germline V gene encodes CDR1 MDHEN and CDR2 SYDVKM. V lost 6 bases, J lost 7 bases, and 12 bases stayed unmatched.

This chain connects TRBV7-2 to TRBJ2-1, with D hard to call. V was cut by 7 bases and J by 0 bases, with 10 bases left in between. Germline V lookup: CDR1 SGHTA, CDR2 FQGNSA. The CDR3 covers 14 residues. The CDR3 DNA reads TGTGCCAGCAAGGGCGGCGGCTCCTACAATGAGCAGTTCTTC. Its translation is CASKGGGSYNEQFF. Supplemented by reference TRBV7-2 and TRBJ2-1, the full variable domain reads GAGVSQSPSNKVTEKGKDVELRCDPISGHTALYWYRQSLGQGLEFLIYFQGNSAPDKSGLPSDRFSAERTGGSVSTLTIQRTQQEDSAVYLCASKGGGSYNEQFFGPGTRLTVL.

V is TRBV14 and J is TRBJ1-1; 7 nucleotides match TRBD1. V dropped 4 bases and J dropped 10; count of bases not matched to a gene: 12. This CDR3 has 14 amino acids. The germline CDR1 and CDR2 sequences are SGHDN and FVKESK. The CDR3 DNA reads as TGTGCCAGCAGCCCCCGGGACAGACTATATGCAGCTTTCTTT. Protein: CASSPRDRLYAAFF.

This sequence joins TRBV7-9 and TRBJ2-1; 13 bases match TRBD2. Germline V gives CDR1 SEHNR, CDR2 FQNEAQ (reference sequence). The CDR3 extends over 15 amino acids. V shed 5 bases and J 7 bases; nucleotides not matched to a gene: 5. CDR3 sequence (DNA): TGTGCCAGCAGCCGGACTAGCGGGAGCGGTAATGAGCAGTTCTTC. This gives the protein CASSRTSGSGNEQFF.

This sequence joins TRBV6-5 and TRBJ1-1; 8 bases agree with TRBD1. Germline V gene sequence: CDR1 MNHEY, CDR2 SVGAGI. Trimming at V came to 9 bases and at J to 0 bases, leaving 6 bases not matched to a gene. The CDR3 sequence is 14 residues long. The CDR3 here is CASRGTGMNTEAFF. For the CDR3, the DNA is TGTGCCAGTAGAGGGACAGGAATGAACACTGAAGCTTTCTTT.

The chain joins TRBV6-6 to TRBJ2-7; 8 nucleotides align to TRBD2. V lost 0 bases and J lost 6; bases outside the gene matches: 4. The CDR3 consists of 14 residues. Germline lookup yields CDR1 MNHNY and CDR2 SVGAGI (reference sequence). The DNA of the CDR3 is TGTGCCAGCAGTTACTCAGCGGCGGGGGGCGAGCAGTACTTC. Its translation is CASSYSAAGGEQYF.

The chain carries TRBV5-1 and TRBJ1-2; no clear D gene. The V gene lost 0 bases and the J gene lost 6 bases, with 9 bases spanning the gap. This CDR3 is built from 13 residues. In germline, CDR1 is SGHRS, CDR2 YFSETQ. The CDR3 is CASSLVEGNGYTF. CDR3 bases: TGCGCCAGCAGCTTGGTGGAGGGTAATGGCTACACCTTC.

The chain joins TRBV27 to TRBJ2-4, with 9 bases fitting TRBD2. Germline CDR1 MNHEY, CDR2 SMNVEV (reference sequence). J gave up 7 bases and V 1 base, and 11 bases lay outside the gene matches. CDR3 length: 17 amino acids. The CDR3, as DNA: TGTGCCAGCAGTTTATTGGCTAGCGGGACCGCAGGGAACATTCAGTACTTC. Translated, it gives CASSLLASGTAGNIQYF.

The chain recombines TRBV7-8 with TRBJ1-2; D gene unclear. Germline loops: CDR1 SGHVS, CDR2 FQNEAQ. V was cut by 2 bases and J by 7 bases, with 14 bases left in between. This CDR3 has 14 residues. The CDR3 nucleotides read TGTGCCAGCAGCTTAAGTGAGGGAATCAGTGGCTACACCTTC. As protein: CASSLSEGISGYTF.

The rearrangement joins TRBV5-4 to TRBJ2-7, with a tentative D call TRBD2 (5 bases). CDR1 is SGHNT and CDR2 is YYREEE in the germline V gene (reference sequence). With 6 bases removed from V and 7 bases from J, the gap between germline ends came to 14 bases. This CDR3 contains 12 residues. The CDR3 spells CASTEEVGEQYF. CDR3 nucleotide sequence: TGTGCCAGCACCGAGGAGGTCGGAGAGCAGTACTTC. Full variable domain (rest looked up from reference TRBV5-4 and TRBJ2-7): ETGVTQSPTHLIKTRGQQVTLRCSSQSGHNTVSWYQQALGQGPQFIFQYYREEENGRGNFPPRFSGLQFPNYSSELNVNALELDDSALYLCASTEEVGEQYFGPGTRLTVT.

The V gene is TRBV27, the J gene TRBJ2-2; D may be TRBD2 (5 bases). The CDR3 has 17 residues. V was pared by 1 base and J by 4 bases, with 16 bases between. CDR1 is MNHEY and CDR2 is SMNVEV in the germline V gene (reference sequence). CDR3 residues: CASSLFSGRGLTGELFF. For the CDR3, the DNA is TGTGCCAGCAGTTTATTCAGCGGTAGAGGGCTCACCGGGGAGCTGTTTTTT.

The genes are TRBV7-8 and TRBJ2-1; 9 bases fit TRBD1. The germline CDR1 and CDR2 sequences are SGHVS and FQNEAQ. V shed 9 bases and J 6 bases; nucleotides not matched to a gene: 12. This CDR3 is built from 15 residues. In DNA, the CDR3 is TGTGCCAGTTCTCTTACACAGGGGGCTTTCAATGAGCAGTTCTTC. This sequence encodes CASSLTQGAFNEQFF.

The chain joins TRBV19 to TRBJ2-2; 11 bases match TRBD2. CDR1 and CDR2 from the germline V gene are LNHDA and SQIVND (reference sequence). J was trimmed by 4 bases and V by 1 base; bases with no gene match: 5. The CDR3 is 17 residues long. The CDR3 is CASSIVAGGLGTGELFF. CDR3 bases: TGTGCCAGTAGTATAGTAGCGGGGGGGCTTGGCACCGGGGAGCTGTTTTTT.

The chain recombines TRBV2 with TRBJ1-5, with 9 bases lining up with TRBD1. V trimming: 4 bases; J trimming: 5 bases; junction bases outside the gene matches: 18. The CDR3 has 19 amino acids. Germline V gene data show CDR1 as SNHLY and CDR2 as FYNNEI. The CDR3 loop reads CASSGSFSRTGGWDQPQHF. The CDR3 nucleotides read TGTGCCAGCAGTGGTAGTTTCTCAAGAACAGGGGGCTGGGATCAGCCCCAGCATTTT. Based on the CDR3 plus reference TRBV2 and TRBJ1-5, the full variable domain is EPEVTQTPSHQVTQMGQEVILRCVPISNHLYFYWYRQILGQKVEFLVSFYNNEISEKSEIFDDQFSVERPDGSNFTLKIRSTKLEDSAMYFCASSGSFSRTGGWDQPQHFGDGTRLSIL.

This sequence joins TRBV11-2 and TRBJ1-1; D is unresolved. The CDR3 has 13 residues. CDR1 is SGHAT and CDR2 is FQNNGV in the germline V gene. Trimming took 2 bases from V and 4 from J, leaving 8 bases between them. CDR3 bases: TGTGCCAGCAGCTTACTCGGAGCCACTGAAGCTTTCTTT. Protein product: CASSLLGATEAFF.

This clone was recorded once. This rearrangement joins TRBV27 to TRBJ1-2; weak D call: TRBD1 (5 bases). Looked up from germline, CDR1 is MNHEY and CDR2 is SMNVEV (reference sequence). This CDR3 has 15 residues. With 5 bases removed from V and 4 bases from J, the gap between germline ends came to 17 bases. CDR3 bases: TGTGCCAGCAGTGAGGATGACAGCATGGTCTATGGCTACACCTTC. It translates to CASSEDDSMVYGYTF.

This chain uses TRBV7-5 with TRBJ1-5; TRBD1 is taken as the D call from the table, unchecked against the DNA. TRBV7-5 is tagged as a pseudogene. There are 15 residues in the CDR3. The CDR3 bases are TGTGTCAGAAGCTTAGCGCGACAGGGCCGGCAGCCCCAGCATTTT. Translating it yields CVRSLARQGRQPQHF.

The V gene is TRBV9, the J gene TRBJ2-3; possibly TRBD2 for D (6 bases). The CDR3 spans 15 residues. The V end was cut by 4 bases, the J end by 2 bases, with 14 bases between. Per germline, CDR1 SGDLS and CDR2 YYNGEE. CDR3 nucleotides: TGTGCCAGCAGCCCCTACGGGAGTTACACAGATACGCAGTATTTT. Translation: CASSPYGSYTDTQYF.

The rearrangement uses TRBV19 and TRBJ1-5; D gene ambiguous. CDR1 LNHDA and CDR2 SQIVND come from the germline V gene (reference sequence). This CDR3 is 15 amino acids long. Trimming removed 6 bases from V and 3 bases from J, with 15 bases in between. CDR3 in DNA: TGTGCCAGTAGCCCTCCACCGGGGTTCAATCAGCCCCAGCATTTT. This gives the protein CASSPPPGFNQPQHF.

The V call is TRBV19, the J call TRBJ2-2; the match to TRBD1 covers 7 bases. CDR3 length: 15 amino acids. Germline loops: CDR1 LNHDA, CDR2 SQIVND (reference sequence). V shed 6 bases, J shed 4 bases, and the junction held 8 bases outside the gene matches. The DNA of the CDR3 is TGTGCCAGTAGCCAGGACAGGAGGCGCACCGGGGAGCTGTTTTTT. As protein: CASSQDRRRTGELFF.

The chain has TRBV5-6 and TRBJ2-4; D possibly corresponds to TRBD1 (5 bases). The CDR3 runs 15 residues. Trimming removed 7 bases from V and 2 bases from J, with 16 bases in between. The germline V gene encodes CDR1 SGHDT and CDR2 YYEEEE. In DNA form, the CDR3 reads TGTGCCAGCTCCAACGGCAGGGTATCCAAAAACATTCAGTACTTC. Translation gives CASSNGRVSKNIQYF.

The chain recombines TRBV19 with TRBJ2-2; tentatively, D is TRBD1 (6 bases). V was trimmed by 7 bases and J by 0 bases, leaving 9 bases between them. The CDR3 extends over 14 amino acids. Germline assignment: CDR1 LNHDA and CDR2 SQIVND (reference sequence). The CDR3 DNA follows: TGTGCCAGTAAGACAGGCCCGAACACCGGGGAGCTGTTTTTT. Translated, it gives CASKTGPNTGELFF.

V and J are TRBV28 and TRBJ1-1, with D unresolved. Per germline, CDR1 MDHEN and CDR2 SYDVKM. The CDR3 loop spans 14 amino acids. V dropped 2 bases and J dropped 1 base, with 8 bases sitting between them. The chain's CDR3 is CASSLPTENTEAFF. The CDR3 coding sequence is TGTGCCAGCAGTTTACCTACAGAGAACACTGAAGCTTTCTTT.

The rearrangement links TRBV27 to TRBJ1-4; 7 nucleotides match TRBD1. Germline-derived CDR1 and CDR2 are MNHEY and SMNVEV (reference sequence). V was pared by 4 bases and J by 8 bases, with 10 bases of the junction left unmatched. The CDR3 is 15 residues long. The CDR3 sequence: CASSSQGKKEEKLFF. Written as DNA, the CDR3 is TGTGCCAGCAGTTCACAGGGGAAAAAGGAGGAAAAACTGTTTTTT. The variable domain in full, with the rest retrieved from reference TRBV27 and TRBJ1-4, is EAQVTQNPRYLITVTGKKLTVTCSQNMNHEYMSWYRQDPGLGLRQIYYSMNVEVTDKGDVPEGYKVSRKEKRNFPLILESPSPNQTSLYFCASSSQGKKEEKLFFGSGTQLSVL.

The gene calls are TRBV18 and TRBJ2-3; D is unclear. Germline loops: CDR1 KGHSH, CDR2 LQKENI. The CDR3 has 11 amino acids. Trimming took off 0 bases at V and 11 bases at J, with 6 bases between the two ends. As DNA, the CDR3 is TGTGCCAGCTCACCACCCCTCGGGCAGTATTTT. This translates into CASSPPLGQYF.

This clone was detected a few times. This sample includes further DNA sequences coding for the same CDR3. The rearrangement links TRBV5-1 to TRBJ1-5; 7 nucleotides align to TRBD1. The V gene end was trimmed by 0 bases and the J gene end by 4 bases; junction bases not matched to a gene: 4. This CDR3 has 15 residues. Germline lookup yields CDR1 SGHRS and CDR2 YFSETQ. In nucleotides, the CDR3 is TGCGCCAGCAGCTTGGGCCAGGGGGGAAATCAGCCCCAGCATTTT. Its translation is CASSLGQGGNQPQHF.

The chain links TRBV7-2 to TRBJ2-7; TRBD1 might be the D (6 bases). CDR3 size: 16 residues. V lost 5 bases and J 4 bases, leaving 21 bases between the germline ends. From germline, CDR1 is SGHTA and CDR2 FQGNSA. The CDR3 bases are TGTGCCAGCAGCCCTCGGGGCCAAGTGGGGGCATACGAGCAGTACTTC. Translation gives CASSPRGQVGAYEQYF.